This TCR beta chain was recovered during a study of CD8+ T cells in alopecia areata. V shed 5 bases, J shed 5 bases, and the junction held 8 bases outside the gene matches. Germline V gene sequence: CDR1 SGHNT, CDR2 YENEEA. There are 17 residues in the CDR3. Reverse transcription of extracted RNA yielded cDNA, which provided the sequencing template. Sequencing used immunoSEQ multiplex PCR; TCRdb keeps in-frame clones, though not all of them. The sample contains around 120,000 clones, around two fifths of which appear only once. The sample was CD4+ T cells sorted from blood. V gene TRBV11-3 combines with J gene TRBJ1-6, with TRBD1 identical over 11 bases. The receptor's source is a human donor with alopecia areata. This chain's CDR3 is CASSRPDRGRNNSPLHF. CDR3 bases: TGTGCCAGCAGCCGTCCGGACAGGGGGCGGAATAATTCACCCCTCCACTTT.